This is a list of T cell receptor beta chains from one sample in a study of T-cell memory formation after mild COVID-19. TCRdb re-called the 5' RACE reads with MiXCR, one entry per CDR3 protein. The table shows hundreds of thousands of distinct CDR3 sequences, with 8% to 10% occurring only once. Sequenced input: PBMCs or a T cell subset sorted from them (not recorded which). The receptors here all came from a man between 18 and 35 years old who had mild COVID-19 (a few samples of this study predate the infection). Cell type and time point are not known. The CDR3 runs from the conserved cysteine through the conserved F or W. A D gene is named only where the DNA matches it firmly. Clone size, where shown, is once, few, many, or a class for clones that have expanded.

j_call | d_call | clone_size | cdr3_length | v_call | cdr3_nt | cdr3_aa
TRBJ2-2 | - | - | 14 | TRBV5-1 | TGCGCCAGCAGCTCCAGGGTCCCAGCCGGGGAGCTGTTTTTT | CASSSRVPAGELFF
TRBJ2-1 | - | few | 12 | TRBV6-5 | TGTGCCAGCAGCCGACTCGACAATGAGCAGTTCTTC | CASSRLDNEQFF
TRBJ2-5 | TRBD1 | many | 16 | TRBV24-1 | TGTGCCACCGGACAGGGGGGCCGAGACGGCGTTGAGACCCAGTACTTC | CATGQGGRDGVETQYF
TRBJ1-2 | TRBD1 | - | 15 | TRBV7-9 | TGTGCCAGCAGCGGCGGATTGAGACAGGGCAGTGGCTACACCTTC | CASSGGLRQGSGYTF
TRBJ1-2 | - | once | 14 | TRBV5-1 | TGCGCCAGCAGCTTTGATACAGCCATCTATGGCTACACCTTC | CASSFDTAIYGYTF
TRBJ2-1 | - | - | 16 | TRBV6-5 | TGTGCCAGCAGTTACCAGGCCGAACCCTCCTACAATGAGCAGTTCTTC | CASSYQAEPSYNEQFF
TRBJ1-1 | TRBD1 | - | 15 | TRBV7-2 | TGTGCCAGCAGCACATACAGGGGTAGGAACACTGAAGCTTTCTTT | CASSTYRGRNTEAFF
TRBJ1-5 | TRBD1 | - | 16 | TRBV5-1 | TGCGCCAGCAGCGAACAGGGGACAAATAGCAATCAGCCCCAGCATTTT | CASSEQGTNSNQPQHF
TRBJ2-1 | - | - | 12 | TRBV3-1 | TGTGCCAGCAATGCGGGGTACAATGAGCAGTTCTTC | CASNAGYNEQFF
TRBJ1-4 | - | - | 14 | TRBV5-5 | TGTGCCAGCAGCCGCCGGGAGGTTAATGAAAAACTGTTTTTT | CASSRREVNEKLFF
TRBJ1-1 | - | few | 19 | TRBV3-1 | TGTGCCAGCAGCCAACGGTCAAACGCTCGGGGACGGAATTCGGCTGAAGCTTTCTTT | CASSQRSNARGRNSAEAFF
TRBJ2-5 | - | - | 15 | TRBV5-4 | TGTGCCAGCAGCTTGGCAGGACAGGGAGGGGAGACCCAGTACTTC | CASSLAGQGGETQYF
TRBJ1-2 | - | - | 13 | TRBV6-5 | TGTGCCAGCAGTGCCCGGGGGGCATTGGGCTACACCTTC | CASSARGALGYTF
TRBJ2-7 | TRBD2 | - | 17 | TRBV30 | TGTGCCTCGGAGCCGGGACTAGCGGGAAGTACGGGCTACGAGCAGTACTTC | CASEPGLAGSTGYEQYF
TRBJ2-5 | - | few | 17 | TRBV7-2 | TGTGCCAGCAGCTTATTCCGGCTTGACAGGACACAAGAGACCCAGTACTTC | CASSLFRLDRTQETQYF
TRBJ2-1 | - | - | 11 | TRBV2 | TGTGCCAGCAGTTTTACGGCCCGAGCGTTCTTC | CASSFTARAFF
TRBJ1-6 | TRBD1 | few | 15 | TRBV12-3/TRBV12-4 | TGTGCCAGCAGTCCGCGGACAGGGGGAGAGTCACCCCTCCACTTT | CASSPRTGGESPLHF
TRBJ2-1 | TRBD2 | - | 15 | TRBV7-2 | TGTGCCAGCAGCCCCGGGGGGGGACCCTTTTATGAGCAGTTCTTC | CASSPGGGPFYEQFF
TRBJ1-1 | TRBD1 | many | 13 | TRBV5-4 | TGTGCCAGCAGCTTGACAGGGGGCCGGGAAGCTTTCTTT | CASSLTGGREAFF
TRBJ2-2 | - | many | 14 | TRBV4-3 | TGCGCCAGCAGCCAAAGAAGGGGGACCGGGGAGCTGTTTTTT | CASSQRRGTGELFF
TRBJ1-1 | - | many | 16 | TRBV5-1 | TGCGCCAGCAGCCCCGGTGGGCTAACAGGGAGTACTGAAGCTTTCTTT | CASSPGGLTGSTEAFF
TRBJ1-2 | - | few | 14 | TRBV27 | TGTGCCAGCAGTCCATATGCGGGGGTGGATGGCTACACCTTC | CASSPYAGVDGYTF
TRBJ2-1 | - | few | 16 | TRBV5-4 | TGTGCCAGCAGCTTGGCCTTGGGGGCCTCCTACAATGAGCAGTTCTTC | CASSLALGASYNEQFF
TRBJ1-1 | - | - | 13 | TRBV6-1 | TGTGCCACACGAAGCAGGGTTTCGGCTGAAGCTTTCTTT | CATRSRVSAEAFF
TRBJ1-5 | - | few | 14 | TRBV7-8 | TGTGCCAGCAGCTCTGACAGGAACAATCAGCCCCAGCATTTT | CASSSDRNNQPQHF
TRBJ2-1 | - | many | 15 | TRBV5-1 | TGCGCCAGCAGCTCGGGGCAGGGAGACCGCAATGAGCAGTTCTTC | CASSSGQGDRNEQFF
TRBJ2-3 | TRBD2 | few | 15 | TRBV27 | TGTGCCAGCAACGTACTAGCGGGGAACACAGATACGCAGTATTTT | CASNVLAGNTDTQYF